The present entry profiles one T cell receptor beta chain with its context. This clonotype turned up a few times. Its binding antigen is unknown. Nothing much larger sits one base from this clone, and base qualities are not available. The source of the sample is a study of CD8 T cells in ankylosing spondylitis (dated by TCRdb to the late 2010s). Some background on the complete study: The study set out to find disease-linked TCR variants by profiling T cell receptor beta repertoires in ankylosing spondylitis patients and healthy donors. Peripheral blood samples were taken, and synovial fluid was additionally collected from ankylosing spondylitis patients. The full study cohort was made up of about two dozen ankylosing spondylitis patients and approximately 100 healthy donors. Study-wide findings and limitations: Some of the motif variants had been reported before in the synovial fluid and blood of reactive arthritis patients, a finding that suggests common disease-initiation mechanisms. Significant enrichment of the disease-linked clones was reported in matched synovial fluid samples from ankylosing spondylitis patients. In peripheral blood, the disease-linked clones were found at relatively low frequencies and had a CD8+ phenotype. Blood from ankylosing spondylitis patients appeared to be characterized by a TCR beta motif composed of several highly homologous amino acid variants.

The sequencer was an Illumina HiSeq 2500. Quantitative 5'-RACE with molecular barcodes was used to prepare TCR beta libraries. Turning to the authors' computational methods: To identify disease-linked TCR variants, a new computational method was used, one built on a probabilistic model of VDJ rearrangement. TCRdb reworked the public reads: Q25 trimming with fastp, MiXCR clone assembly, productive beta chains retained. When rows share a CDR3 protein, they turn into one entry using the most common DNA and genes. What appears here as the V and J calls and clone size reflects TCRdb's work, not the paper's. The sample table shows a few hundred thousand distinct CDR3 sequences, and 20% to 25% are seen once. Less than 20% of the sample lies in the top ten. The trim is 3 bases for V and 2 bases for J, with a gap of 17 bases between the germline ends. For CDR1 and CDR2, the germline V gene (reference sequence) lists SEHNR and FQNEAQ. The CDR3 goes from the cysteine to the phenylalanine over 16 residues. The DNA shown is the 48-base CDR3, in frame from base 1.

The chain is assembled from TRBV7-9 and TRBJ2-7; no D gene can be assigned with confidence. The sequence derives from a male donor with ankylosing spondylitis. The sample consisted of blood, either unsorted or a sorted T cell fraction (not recorded which). The nucleotide sequence reads as follows: TGTGCCAGCAGCTTCGCCCGGGCCGATGCCCCCTACGAGCAGTACTTC. Its protein is CASSFARADAPYEQYF.